A single sample gave rise to the 18 T cell receptor beta chains below, sequenced in a study of T cell changes during pregnancy in multiple sclerosis. The assay was immunoSEQ multiplex PCR, and TCRdb's table has in-frame clones only and misses some. The repertoire holds 50,000 to 60,000 clones, around 90% seen once, with around 0.27% in the top ten. Sequencing used CD4+ T cells from peripheral blood mononuclear cells, obtained in the second trimester of pregnancy. The receptors come from a female donor with multiple sclerosis, enrolled in a pregnancy study.

The V and J genes are TRBV4-2 and TRBJ2-1; the match to TRBD2 covers 10 bases. Germline V gives CDR1 LGHNA, CDR2 YNFKEQ. This CDR3 has 17 residues. Losses at the gene ends were 3 bases for V and 16 bases for J; bases not matched to a gene: 21. In DNA form, the CDR3 reads TGTGCCAGCAGCCAGGGGGAGGGAGCTAGCGGGGGTCCCGCCCCATTCTTC. Protein product: CASSQGEGASGGPAPFF.

The rearrangement links TRBV20-1 to TRBJ2-7; 7 bases fit TRBD2. The germline V gene encodes CDR1 DFQATT and CDR2 SNEGSKA (reference sequence). With V trimmed by 7 bases and J by 4 bases, 4 bases remained unmatched. The CDR3 has 11 residues. The CDR3 region is CSVPSGYEQYF. The CDR3 nucleotides read TGCAGTGTCCCTAGCGGTTACGAGCAGTACTTC.

The J gene is TRBJ2-3, the V gene TRBV9; tentative D call: TRBD1 (5 bases). CDR1 is SGDLS, CDR2 YYNGEE, per germline. Trimming cost V 0 bases and J 8 bases, with 13 bases left between them. This CDR3 spans 14 amino acids. This chain's CDR3 is CASSVDPGQGTQYF. The CDR3 DNA follows: TGTGCCAGCAGCGTAGACCCTGGCCAGGGTACGCAGTATTTT.

This chain links TRBV29-1 with TRBJ1-1, with 7 bases that match TRBD1. Per the germline V gene, CDR1 is SQVTM and CDR2 is ANQGSEA. This CDR3 spans 13 amino acids. The ends lost 6 bases at V and 1 base at J; junction bases unmatched: 5. CDR3 region: CSVGGQRNTEAFF. CDR3 coding DNA: TGCAGCGTGGGGGGACAGAGGAACACTGAAGCTTTCTTT.

The chain carries TRBV7-3 and TRBJ2-1; 7 positions match TRBD2. Looked up from germline, CDR1 is SGHTA and CDR2 is FQGTGA. The ends lost 2 bases at V and 5 bases at J; junction bases unmatched: 6. This CDR3 contains 15 residues. CDR3 DNA: TGTGCCAGCAGCTTATCGGGGCGGGAGCACAATGAGCAGTTCTTC. Its translation: CASSLSGREHNEQFF.

The rearrangement links TRBV6-1 to TRBJ1-3, with D possibly matching TRBD1 (6 bases). This CDR3 region has 13 residues. CDR1 is MNHNS and CDR2 is SASEGT in the germline V gene. V lost 10 bases and J lost 0, with 10 bases in between. CDR3 nucleotides: TGTGCCATACGGACAGTCTCTGGAAACACCATATATTTT. This codes for CAIRTVSGNTIYF.

This chain connects TRBV18 to TRBJ2-1, with TRBD2 matching over 10 bases. Germline values: CDR1 KGHSH, CDR2 LQKENI. Trimming at V came to 0 bases and at J to 8 bases, leaving 7 bases not matched to a gene. The CDR3 totals 16 residues. In DNA form, the CDR3 reads TGTGCCAGCTCACCACCGTCTAGCGGGAGTGGGGATGAGCAGTTCTTC. Its protein is CASSPPSSGSGDEQFF.

This chain joins TRBV5-4 and TRBJ2-3; D is perhaps TRBD1 (6 bases). Between the trimmed V and J ends, which lost 0 bases and 5 bases, there was a span of 13 bases. Germline V CDR1 and CDR2: SGHNT, YYREEE (reference sequence). The CDR3 runs 15 residues. The CDR3 loop is CASSLGQGKIDTQYF. The DNA of the CDR3 is TGTGCCAGCAGCTTGGGGCAGGGGAAGATAGATACGCAGTATTTT.

The J gene is TRBJ1-3, the V gene TRBV2; tentative D call: TRBD1 (6 bases). V lost 7 bases and J 0 bases, leaving 16 bases between the germline ends. Germline V gene data show CDR1 as SNHLY and CDR2 as FYNNEI. This CDR3 contains 16 residues. In DNA form, the CDR3 reads TGTGCCAGCACTCGGGGAGGGGGGAACTCTGGAAACACCATATATTTT. Protein: CASTRGGGNSGNTIYF.

The CDR3 coding sequence is TGTGCCAGCACCTACTACAATGAGCAGTTCTTC. Its translation: CASTYYNEQFF. The chain has TRBV27 and TRBJ2-1; no clear D. The CDR3 contains 11 residues. V lost 7 bases and J 3 bases, leaving 4 bases between the germline ends. Germline assignment: CDR1 MNHEY and CDR2 SMNVEV (reference sequence).

The V gene is TRBV11-3, the J gene TRBJ2-1, with 7 bases matching TRBD2. This CDR3 comprises 13 residues. V was clipped by 4 bases and J by 8 bases; unmatched bases: 5. Germline V CDR1 and CDR2: SGHNT, YENEEA. In DNA, the CDR3 is TGTGCCAGCAGCTCCCGAGCGGGGCATGAGCAGTTCTTC. Translation gives CASSSRAGHEQFF.

This chain links TRBV15 with TRBJ2-2; TRBD1 matches at 7 bases. J was trimmed by 6 bases and V by 0 bases; bases with no gene match: 4. Looked up from germline, CDR1 is LNHNV and CDR2 is YYDKDF (reference sequence). The CDR3 is made up of 15 amino acids. Written as DNA, the CDR3 is TGTGCCACCAGCAGAGAGGCAGGGGGTCCCGGGGAGCTGTTTTTT. Protein product: CATSREAGGPGELFF.

The V gene is TRBV11-2, the J gene TRBJ2-7; weak D call: TRBD2 (6 bases). CDR1 and CDR2 (germline): SGHAT, FQNNGV. The CDR3 contains 18 residues. V was pared by 5 bases and J by 0 bases, with 23 bases between. CDR3 in DNA: TGTGCCAGCAGCCTCACCCCCGGGGGTCCGGGATTCTCCTACGAGCAGTACTTC. Translated, it gives CASSLTPGGPGFSYEQYF.

V usage is TRBV7-9 and J usage is TRBJ2-4, with 10 bases aligning to TRBD2. Germline trimming cut 3 bases from V and 16 bases from J; bases unmatched to any gene: 6. CDR3 length equals 12 residues. Germline V gene data show CDR1 as SEHNR and CDR2 as FQNEAQ (reference sequence). CDR3 DNA sequence: TGTGCCAGCAGCTTGACTAGCGGGCAGACATACTTC. Translated: CASSLTSGQTYF.

This chain joins TRBV7-6 and TRBJ2-7, with D perhaps TRBD1 (5 bases). The CDR3 extends over 13 amino acids. V was pared by 0 bases and J by 2 bases, with 5 bases between. CDR1 and CDR2 from the germline V gene are SGHVS and FNYEAQ. The DNA for the CDR3 is TGTGCCAGCAGCTTAGCGACAGCCTACGAGCAGTACTTC. It specifies CASSLATAYEQYF. Complete variable domain (other parts from reference TRBV7-6 and TRBJ2-7): GAGVSQSPRYKVTKRGQDVALRCDPISGHVSLYWYRQALGQGPEFLTYFNYEAQQDKSGLPNDRFSAERPEGSISTLTIQRTEQRDSAMYRCASSLATAYEQYFGPGTRLTVT.

The V and J genes are TRBV5-1 and TRBJ2-7, with D perhaps matching TRBD1 (5 bases). The germline CDR1 and CDR2 sequences are SGHRS and YFSETQ. V gave up 4 bases and J gave up 0 bases, with 11 bases separating them. The length of the CDR3 is 14 residues. Here the CDR3 reads CASSTRAGSYEQYF. CDR3 bases: TGCGCCAGCAGCACCAGGGCAGGCTCCTACGAGCAGTACTTC.

As DNA, the CDR3 is TGTGCCACCCATTTCAGCGGCAGCGGGGATGGCTACACCTTC. This sequence encodes CATHFSGSGDGYTF. The chain employs TRBV6-6 and TRBJ1-2, with unresolved D. The V end lost 10 bases, the J end lost 6 bases, and 21 bases lay between the germline ends. The CDR3 sequence is 14 residues long. Germline V gives CDR1 MNHNY, CDR2 SVGAGI (reference sequence).

V and J are TRBV5-4 and TRBJ2-5, with TRBD2 identical over 9 bases. Losses at the gene ends were 4 bases for V and 0 bases for J; bases not matched to a gene: 4. CDR3 length: 15 amino acids. Germline values: CDR1 SGHNT, CDR2 YYREEE (reference sequence). The CDR3 sequence is CASSGSGGDQETQYF. The CDR3 DNA sequence: TGTGCCAGCAGCGGTAGCGGGGGCGACCAAGAGACCCAGTACTTC.